This entry lists 17 T cell receptor beta chains sequenced from one sample in a study of T cell changes during pregnancy in multiple sclerosis. Profiling relied on immunoSEQ multiplex PCR, and the TCRdb table lists in-frame clones only, not all of them. The table records approximately 74,000 clones, around 94% of them present only once. The source was peripheral blood, collected before pregnancy. The receptors originated from a female donor with multiple sclerosis, enrolled in a pregnancy study.

This chain uses TRBV2 with TRBJ1-1, with 10 bases aligning to TRBD1. The CDR3 has 16 residues. With V trimmed by 6 bases and J by 4 bases, 11 bases remained unmatched. Germline CDR1 SNHLY, CDR2 FYNNEI. The CDR3 region has the DNA TGTGCCAGCAGCCCAAACCCGACAGGGGGCGGCACTGAAGCTTTCTTT. Translation: CASSPNPTGGGTEAFF.

The chain combines TRBV28 with TRBJ2-7; TRBD1 agrees at 7 bases. With V trimmed by 6 bases and J by 3 bases, 8 bases remained unmatched. This CDR3 comprises 14 residues. The germline V gene has CDR1 MDHEN and CDR2 SYDVKM. The CDR3 nucleotides are TGTGCCAGCAGCGAAAAGAACAGGGGCTACGAGCAGTACTTC. It is translated as CASSEKNRGYEQYF. The variable domain in full, completed from reference TRBV28 and TRBJ2-7, reads DVKVTQSSRYLVKRTGEKVFLECVQDMDHENMFWYRQDPGLGLRLIYFSYDVKMKEKGDIPEGYSVSREKKERFSLILESASTNQTSMYLCASSEKNRGYEQYFGPGTRLTVT.

This clone was seen just once. This chain links TRBV18 with TRBJ2-2; TRBD1 is a possible D gene (5 bases). V dropped 3 bases and J dropped 3 bases, with 11 bases sitting between them. Germline assignment: CDR1 KGHSH and CDR2 LQKENI. This CDR3 contains 15 residues. This CDR3 is CASSPRRADTGELFF. DNA for the CDR3: TGTGCCAGCTCACCGCGCAGGGCTGACACCGGGGAGCTGTTTTTT.

Comments on this clone: A read error may account for a junction end that differs from germline. This chain links TRBV7-7 with TRBJ2-3, with 8 bases matching TRBD1. Germline V gene lookup returns CDR1 SSHAT and CDR2 FNYEAQ (reference sequence). The CDR3 covers 15 residues. CDR3 protein: CASSLARGPTDTQYF. CDR3 DNA sequence: TGTGCTAGCAGCTTAGCCAGGGGGCCCACAGATACGCAGTATTTT.

CDR3 nucleotides: TGTGCCAGCAGCCGCACGACTCAGGGAAACACCATATATTTT. It yields the protein CASSRTTQGNTIYF. The chain carries TRBV7-9 and TRBJ1-3; no reliable D call. V lost 5 bases to trimming and J lost 4 bases, with 12 bases between them. The CDR3 is 14 residues long. Germline lookup yields CDR1 SEHNR and CDR2 FQNEAQ (reference sequence).

The chain links TRBV27 to TRBJ1-2, with 11 bases fitting TRBD1. The CDR3 contains 17 residues. Losses at the gene ends were 3 bases for V and 5 bases for J; bases not matched to a gene: 11. Germline V gene sequence: CDR1 MNHEY, CDR2 SMNVEV (reference sequence). The CDR3 DNA is TGTGCCAGCAGTTTCCAAACCGGGACAGGGGGATCGTATGGCTACACCTTC. This codes for CASSFQTGTGGSYGYTF.

This clone was recorded only once. V is TRBV5-5 and J is TRBJ2-7, with D unclear. The CDR3 runs to 14 residues. Trimming took off 1 base at V and 4 bases at J, with 12 bases between the two ends. Germline values: CDR1 SGHKS, CDR2 YYEKEE (reference sequence). The CDR3 DNA is TGTGCCAGCAGCTTGTGGCTAGTGGGTTACGAGCAGTACTTC. Amino acids: CASSLWLVGYEQYF.

This rearrangement joins TRBV7-3 to TRBJ2-3; 11 nucleotides line up with TRBD2. J lost 4 bases, V lost 5 bases, and 5 bases had no gene match. The CDR3 runs 15 residues. The germline V gene encodes CDR1 SGHTA and CDR2 FQGTGA. The CDR3 bases are TGTGCCAGCAGCCCCTTAGCGGGAGGGGCAGATACGCAGTATTTT. Residues: CASSPLAGGADTQYF.

This clone has a single count. J is TRBJ1-1 and V is TRBV11-2; unclear D gene. CDR1 and CDR2 (germline): SGHAT, FQNNGV. This CDR3 contains 13 residues. Trimming removed 5 bases from V and 2 bases from J, with 9 bases in between. The CDR3 spells CASSPPYNTEAFF. CDR3 coding DNA: TGTGCCAGCAGCCCCCCCTACAACACTGAAGCTTTCTTT.

The chain carries TRBV6-5 and TRBJ2-7; weak D call: TRBD2 (5 bases). Per the germline V gene, CDR1 is MNHEY and CDR2 is SVGAGI. The CDR3 is made up of 13 amino acids. Trimming pared 6 bases from V and 2 bases from J, leaving 11 bases between. The CDR3 nucleotides read TGTGCCAGCAGCTTAACGAGGGCCTACGAGCAGTACTTC. Translation gives CASSLTRAYEQYF.

As regards this clone: The same CDR3 is also encoded by other DNA sequences in this sample. The V call is TRBV7-2, the J call TRBJ1-5, with a possible D match to TRBD1 (5 bases). The CDR3 extends over 13 amino acids. V lost 2 bases, J lost 4 bases, and 6 bases lay in between. Germline loops: CDR1 SGHTA, CDR2 FQGNSA. In DNA, the CDR3 is TGTGCCAGCAGCTTACAGGGAAATCAGCCCCAGCATTTT. This gives the protein CASSLQGNQPQHF.

This sequence joins TRBV19 and TRBJ2-7; weak D call: TRBD2 (6 bases). Per the germline V gene, CDR1 is LNHDA and CDR2 is SQIVND (reference sequence). Trimming took off 5 bases at V and 1 base at J, with 12 bases between the two ends. This CDR3 is 14 amino acids long. The CDR3 is CASSLARFSYEQYF. The CDR3 DNA sequence: TGTGCCAGTAGTCTAGCGAGGTTTTCCTACGAGCAGTACTTC.

CDR3 coding DNA: TGTGCCACAGCCGGGACAGGAAAAAATCAGCCCCAGCATTTT. It encodes CATAGTGKNQPQHF. The J gene is TRBJ1-5, the V gene TRBV10-3, with TRBD1 matching over 8 bases. The V gene end was trimmed by 10 bases and the J gene end by 4 bases; junction bases not matched to a gene: 9. CDR1 and CDR2 from the germline V gene are ENHRY and SYGVKD. The CDR3 spans 14 residues.

The rearrangement joins TRBV18 to TRBJ2-6; maybe TRBD1 (5 bases). V shed 3 bases and J shed 0 bases, with 15 bases lying between them. Germline-derived CDR1 and CDR2 are KGHSH and LQKENI. CDR3 length: 18 residues. The CDR3 loop reads CASSPLVAGPSGANVLTF. The DNA for the CDR3 is TGTGCCAGCTCACCTTTAGTTGCAGGGCCCTCTGGGGCCAACGTCCTGACTTTC. Combining the CDR3 with reference TRBV18 and TRBJ2-6 gives the whole variable domain NAGVMQNPRHLVRRRGQEARLRCSPMKGHSHVYWYRQLPEEGLKFMVYLQKENIIDESGMPKERFSAEFPKEGPSILRIQQVVRGDSAAYFCASSPLVAGPSGANVLTFGAGSRLTVL.

The rearrangement joins TRBV19 to TRBJ2-7, with D perhaps matching TRBD2 (6 bases). Between the trimmed V and J ends, which lost 4 bases and 0 bases, there was a span of 13 bases. The CDR3 is 15 residues long. The germline V gene encodes CDR1 LNHDA and CDR2 SQIVND (reference sequence). As DNA, the CDR3 is TGTGCCAGTAGTACATCTAGCGCCAGCTCCTACGAGCAGTACTTC. Its translation is CASSTSSASSYEQYF. Looking up the rest from reference TRBV19 and TRBJ2-7 gives the full variable domain: DGGITQSPKYLFRKEGQNVTLSCEQNLNHDAMYWYRQDPGQGLRLIYYSQIVNDFQKGDIAEGYSVSREKKESFPLTVTSAQKNPTAFYLCASSTSSASSYEQYFGPGTRLTVT.

The rearrangement joins TRBV28 to TRBJ1-4; weak D call: TRBD1 (6 bases). Germline CDR1 reads MDHEN; CDR2 reads SYDVKM. V was clipped by 5 bases and J by 7 bases, with 23 bases between them. This CDR3 region has 17 residues. As DNA, the CDR3 is TGTGCCAGCAGTCACACCCTCGATGGGGGCATGAGTGAAAAACTGTTTTTT. This gives the protein CASSHTLDGGMSEKLFF.

This rearrangement joins TRBV18 to TRBJ2-7; D unclear. The CDR3 is 15 residues long. CDR1 and CDR2 from the germline V gene are KGHSH and LQKENI. Deletions cut 2 bases from V and 5 bases from J, with 16 bases between. CDR3 sequence reads: CASSPLIALSDEQYF. In DNA, the CDR3 is TGTGCCAGCTCACCATTGATTGCCTTGAGCGACGAGCAGTACTTC.